These 20 T cell receptor beta chains originate from one sample sequenced in a study of T cells in Graves' hyperthyroidism and ophthalmopathy. Template material for amplifying TCR beta CDR3 regions consisted of RNA transcripts. The HTBI set primed first-round TCR CDR3 RT-PCR. One entry per CDR3 protein, called by TCRdb with MiXCR from the multiplex PCR reads. The repertoire consists of approximately 350,000 distinct CDR3 sequences, with around 15% occurring once and the leading ten covering roughly 19%. The sequenced sample was blood. Receptors were obtained from an older woman with Graves' ophthalmopathy.

This clonotype was counted many times. This chain uses TRBV28 with TRBJ1-1, with D uncertain. V was pared by 6 bases and J by 0 bases, with 17 bases between. The CDR3 length is 16 residues. Germline CDR1 MDHEN, CDR2 SYDVKM. CDR3 region: CASSLQARGMNTEAFF. The DNA for the CDR3 is TGTGCCAGCAGCCTCCAGGCCCGCGGAATGAACACTGAAGCTTTCTTT.

This clonotype turned up a few times. The rearrangement joins TRBV7-8 to TRBJ1-1; 9 nucleotides align to TRBD1. V lost 1 base to trimming and J lost 2 bases; unmatched junction nucleotides: 8. The CDR3 runs to 17 residues. The germline gives CDR1 SGHVS, CDR2 FQNEAQ. The CDR3 DNA is TGTGCCAGCAGCTTAGAGTGGACAGGGGTCCTAAACACTGAAGCTTTCTTT. It yields the protein CASSLEWTGVLNTEAFF.

This clonotype was counted ten times or more. The chain is built from TRBV7-9 and TRBJ2-1, with 10 bases identical to TRBD2. In germline, CDR1 is SEHNR, CDR2 FQNEAQ (reference sequence). V lost 3 bases and J lost 8; bases outside the gene matches: 16. This CDR3 spans 18 amino acids. The CDR3 coding sequence is TGTGCCAGCAGCTTCCGAGCTAGCGGGAGAGGTCTTGGGGATGAGCAGTTCTTC. Amino acids: CASSFRASGRGLGDEQFF.

This clonotype occurred many times. The chain combines TRBV20-1 with TRBJ2-7; no clear D. From germline, CDR1 is DFQATT and CDR2 SNEGSKA (reference sequence). The CDR3 covers 12 residues. V was trimmed by 3 bases and J by 5 bases, leaving 11 bases between them. In nucleotides, the CDR3 is TGCAGTGCTAGCGGTCAGATCGACGAGCAGTACTTC. Encoded protein: CSASGQIDEQYF.

In its sample, this clonotype was seen many times. DNA for the CDR3: TGCAGTGCTAGAGATCAGGAGGGTGGCGGATGGGGCACAGATACGCAGTATTTT. Residues: CSARDQEGGGWGTDTQYF. The chain carries TRBV20-1 and TRBJ2-3, with D possibly being TRBD2 (6 bases). The CDR3 sequence is 18 residues long. Trimming stripped 0 bases from V and 1 base from J, with 20 bases between. Germline V gene sequence: CDR1 DFQATT, CDR2 SNEGSKA (reference sequence).

There are many counts of this clonotype. The V and J genes are TRBV11-2 and TRBJ1-1, with no clear D. The CDR3 extends over 14 amino acids. CDR1 and CDR2 from the germline V gene are SGHAT and FQNNGV. Between the trimmed V and J ends, which lost 3 bases and 0 bases, there was a span of 8 bases. This CDR3 is CASSFGLLNTEAFF. Written as DNA, the CDR3 is TGTGCCAGCAGCTTTGGCCTTCTGAACACTGAAGCTTTCTTT.

This clonotype was seen a single time. This chain uses TRBV19 with TRBJ2-2; D not certain. The V end lost 5 bases, the J end lost 8 bases, and 18 bases lay between the germline ends. The CDR3 length is 15 residues. Germline CDR1 and CDR2: LNHDA and SQIVND (reference sequence). The CDR3 sequence: CASSPPPGSGGELFF. CDR3 DNA sequence: TGTGCCAGTAGTCCCCCCCCGGGCTCCGGTGGGGAGCTGTTTTTT.

This clonotype was observed a few times. This chain uses TRBV5-4 with TRBJ2-7, with D unresolved. Germline lookup yields CDR1 SGHNT and CDR2 YYREEE (reference sequence). This CDR3 has 14 amino acids. The V end lost 2 bases, the J end lost 2 bases, and 11 bases lay between the germline ends. DNA for the CDR3: TGTGCCAGCAGCTTCTTTTCGGAAACCTACGAGCAGTACTTC. Encoded protein: CASSFFSETYEQYF.

This clonotype has at least ten counts. The rearrangement joins TRBV28 to TRBJ2-5; 11 bases line up with TRBD2. The CDR3 loop spans 20 amino acids. With V trimmed by 6 bases and J by 1 base, 19 bases remained unmatched. CDR1 and CDR2 (germline): MDHEN, SYDVKM. The CDR3 sequence: CASSPPILAGGPPLQETQYF. The CDR3 bases are TGTGCCAGCAGCCCCCCGATCCTAGCGGGAGGCCCCCCCCTCCAAGAGACCCAGTACTTC.

This clonotype has ten or more counts. The rearrangement uses TRBV7-2 and TRBJ2-7, with D unresolved. Trimming removed 0 bases from V and 2 bases from J, with 5 bases in between. The CDR3 is 13 residues long. The germline CDR1 and CDR2 sequences are SGHTA and FQGNSA. In nucleotides, the CDR3 is TGTGCCAGCAGCTTAGCCCATACCTACGAGCAGTACTTC. It translates to CASSLAHTYEQYF.

The V and J genes are TRBV7-2 and TRBJ1-2; 9 positions match TRBD1. J gave up 8 bases and V 4 bases, and 5 bases lay outside the gene matches. There are 13 residues in the CDR3. Germline lookup yields CDR1 SGHTA and CDR2 FQGNSA. DNA of the CDR3: TGTGCCAGCAGCTCTTGGACAGGGGAAGGCTACACCTTC. It encodes CASSSWTGEGYTF.

This clonotype was found many times. The rearrangement links TRBV6-2 or TRBV6-3 to TRBJ2-1; 8 positions match TRBD2. Germline V CDR1 and CDR2: MNHEY, SVGEGT. This CDR3 region has 15 residues. Germline trimming cut 2 bases from V and 7 bases from J; bases unmatched to any gene: 7. The CDR3 reads CASSYARTSMNEQFF. DNA of the CDR3: TGTGCCAGCAGTTACGCCAGGACTAGCATGAATGAGCAGTTCTTC.

The chain carries TRBV7-8 and TRBJ2-7; 11 bases align to TRBD1. Germline trimming cut 5 bases from V and 3 bases from J; bases unmatched to any gene: 6. From germline, CDR1 is SGHVS and CDR2 FQNEAQ. There are 15 residues in the CDR3. Written as DNA, the CDR3 is TGTGCCAGCAGCGGCGGGACAGGGGGTTTCTACGAGCAGTACTTC. Translation gives CASSGGTGGFYEQYF.

This clonotype was picked up many times. The V call is TRBV6-2 or TRBV6-3, the J call TRBJ2-5; D is tentatively TRBD1 or TRBD2 (5 bases each). The V gene's germline CDR1 is MNHEY and CDR2 SVGEGT. CDR3 size: 15 residues. V lost 6 bases, J lost 5 bases, and 19 bases lay in between. The CDR3 DNA reads TGTGCCAGCAGACCCCGGGCAGGGAGTCGGGAGACCCAGTACTTC. It encodes CASRPRAGSRETQYF.

In the case of this clonotype: Without the conserved terminal phenylalanine or tryptophan, this CDR3 likely stems from a read error. Because the CDR3's place on the DNA is in doubt, the DNA is left out and the CDR3 is given as listed by TCRdb. CDR3 sequence reads: CASSLNMRLA. The chain employs TRBV7-3 and TRBJ1-2. Germline CDR1 and CDR2: SGHTA and FQGTGA. The CDR3 totals 10 residues, both ends included.

There are many counts of this clonotype. V gene TRBV20-1 combines with J gene TRBJ2-1, with 10 bases aligning to TRBD2. Germline V CDR1 and CDR2: DFQATT, SNEGSKA (reference sequence). The CDR3 is made up of 17 amino acids. J gave up 3 bases and V 0 bases, and 8 bases lay outside the gene matches. The CDR3 region is CSARDRASGSRYNEQFF. The CDR3 region has the DNA TGCAGTGCTAGAGATAGGGCTAGCGGGAGTCGCTACAATGAGCAGTTCTTC.

This clonotype was detected many times. The chain joins TRBV11-2 to TRBJ2-5, with TRBD2 as a possible D gene (5 bases). Trimming shortened V by 3 bases and J by 4 bases, and 15 bases separated the two germline ends. This CDR3 has 15 amino acids. The germline V gene has CDR1 SGHAT and CDR2 FQNNGV. As DNA, the CDR3 is TGTGCCAGCAGCTTTAGGCCGCTAGCCGCAGAGACCCAGTACTTC. Its translation is CASSFRPLAAETQYF.

This clonotype was seen ten or more times. The CDR3, as DNA: TGTGCCAGCAGTCCTTCTCTCTTTGGGGGGGAGACCCAGTACTTC. Protein: CASSPSLFGGETQYF. This chain connects TRBV28 to TRBJ2-5; D is possibly TRBD2 (6 bases). From germline, CDR1 is MDHEN and CDR2 SYDVKM. V was trimmed by 5 bases and J by 5 bases, leaving 18 bases between them. The length of the CDR3 is 15 residues. Full variable domain (rest looked up from reference TRBV28 and TRBJ2-5): DVKVTQSSRYLVKRTGEKVFLECVQDMDHENMFWYRQDPGLGLRLIYFSYDVKMKEKGDIPEGYSVSREKKERFSLILESASTNQTSMYLCASSPSLFGGETQYFGPGTRLLVL.

This clonotype was seen ten or more times. The chain employs TRBV29-1 and TRBJ2-1; TRBD1 agrees at 7 bases. CDR1 is SQVTM, CDR2 ANQGSEA, per germline. The CDR3 runs 15 residues. Trimming at V came to 3 bases and at J to 3 bases, leaving 8 bases not matched to a gene. This chain's CDR3 is CSVDGGAGGYNEQFF. The DNA for the CDR3 is TGCAGCGTTGATGGTGGGGCAGGGGGCTACAATGAGCAGTTCTTC.

This clonotype was found many times. The CDR3 loop reads CASSPTDYTHYEQYF. The CDR3 DNA is TGCGCCAGCAGCCCCACGGACTATACCCACTACGAGCAGTACTTC. This chain joins TRBV5-1 and TRBJ2-7, with D possibly TRBD2 on 6 matching bases. The V gene lost 4 bases and the J gene lost 3 bases, with 17 bases spanning the gap. The CDR3 contains 15 residues. Germline CDR1 is SGHRS and CDR2 is YFSETQ.